Below are 2 T cell receptor beta chains sequenced from a single sample in a study of T cell responses to AZD1222 COVID-19 vaccine. Sequencing was performed with immunoSEQ multiplex PCR; in TCRdb, only in-frame clones are kept and a portion is missing. In the table there are more than 150,000 clones, around 95% of which are singletons. The sequences come from peripheral blood, collected on day 0 of AZD1222 vaccination. All receptors come from an adult in good health.

On this clone itself: Other DNA sequences of this sample code for an identical CDR3. The V call is TRBV11-2, the J call TRBJ1-6; D remains ambiguous. Trimming pared 1 base from V and 9 bases from J, leaving 1 base between. The CDR3 loop spans 11 amino acids. In germline, CDR1 is SGHAT, CDR2 FQNNGV. CDR3 sequence (DNA): TGTGCCAGCAGCTTAGGTTCACCCCTCCACTTT. This sequence encodes CASSLGSPLHF.

The chain is built from TRBV4-1 and TRBJ2-5; D is perhaps TRBD2 (6 bases). Trimming stripped 2 bases from V and 5 bases from J, with 15 bases between. Per the germline V gene, CDR1 is MGHRA and CDR2 is YSYEKL. This CDR3 has 15 residues. The CDR3, as DNA: TGCGCCAGCAGCCAACAGGGACTGGTATGGGAGACCCAGTACTTC. Protein: CASSQQGLVWETQYF.